The rows below give T cell receptor beta chains drawn from one sample of a study of blood T cells in healthy people across ages. TCRdb re-derived calls from the 5' RACE reads in MiXCR, one entry per CDR3 protein. The data hold almost 1 million distinct CDR3 sequences, with roughly 51% observed a single time. The sample consisted of blood. The source is a woman aged 60-75 years in good health. Each CDR3 is given with its conserved first and last residue. The order of the fields is J gene, clone size, D gene, V gene, CDR3 protein, CDR3 DNA. D genes are given only for firm matches. Only some rows state a clone size, as once, few, many or a class for expanded clones.

J: TRBJ2-1; size: once; D: TRBD2; V: TRBV7-2; CDR3: CASSNLLLAGYTDTQFF; DNA: TGTGCCAGCAGCAACCTCCTCCTAGCGGGGTACACAGATACGCAGTTCTTC
J: TRBJ2-1; size: few; D: NA; V: TRBV20-1; CDR3: CSADSGGSYNEQFF; DNA: TGCAGTGCCGATAGTGGTGGGTCCTACAATGAGCAGTTCTTC
J: TRBJ2-4; size: few; D: TRBD1; V: TRBV6-6; CDR3: CASTQPTGTGEPKQYF; DNA: TGTGCCAGCACGCAACCGACCGGGACAGGGGAGCCAAAGCAGTACTTC
J: TRBJ1-6; size: few; D: TRBD1; V: TRBV12-3/TRBV12-4; CDR3: CASSSILTGYNSPLHF; DNA: TGTGCCAGCAGTAGTATTTTGACAGGGTATAATTCACCCCTCCACTTT
J: TRBJ1-1; size: few; D: NA; V: TRBV10-3; CDR3: CAISEKWDTEAFF; DNA: TGTGCCATCAGTGAGAAGTGGGACACTGAAGCTTTCTTT
J: TRBJ2-7; size: NA; D: NA; V: TRBV20-1; CDR3: CSASAIRRGGYEQYF; DNA: TGCAGTGCTAGCGCGATCCGCAGGGGAGGCTACGAGCAGTACTTC
J: TRBJ2-7; size: NA; D: TRBD1; V: TRBV20-1; CDR3: CSAEGTDNYEQYF; DNA: TGCAGTGCAGAAGGGACAGATAATTACGAGCAGTACTTC
J: TRBJ2-3; size: few; D: NA; V: TRBV7-2; CDR3: CASSAVGSGTDTQYF; DNA: TGTGCCAGCAGCGCCGTAGGAAGCGGCACAGATACGCAGTATTTT
J: TRBJ2-3; size: few; D: TRBD1; V: TRBV3-1; CDR3: CASSVRDRVVSTDTQYF; DNA: TGTGCCAGCAGCGTCCGGGACAGGGTTGTAAGTACAGATACGCAGTATTTT
J: TRBJ2-1; size: NA; D: NA; V: TRBV27; CDR3: CASFVRGIPFGYNEQFF; DNA: TGTGCCAGCTTTGTCAGGGGAATACCCTTCGGCTACAATGAGCAGTTCTTC
J: TRBJ2-3; size: few; D: NA; V: TRBV2; CDR3: CASSDGTADTQYF; DNA: TGTGCCAGCAGTGACGGGACTGCAGATACGCAGTATTTT
J: TRBJ2-1; size: few; D: TRBD1; V: TRBV5-1; CDR3: CASSLATGGYSYNEQFF; DNA: TGCGCCAGCAGCTTGGCCACAGGGGGCTACTCCTACAATGAGCAGTTCTTC
J: TRBJ2-1; size: NA; D: NA; V: TRBV20-1; CDR3: CSVSGPRGNEQFF; DNA: TGCAGTGTAAGCGGCCCTAGGGGCAATGAGCAGTTCTTC
J: TRBJ2-3; size: NA; D: TRBD2; V: TRBV28; CDR3: CAGAGGPADTQYF; DNA: TGTGCGGGGGCGGGAGGGCCGGCAGATACGCAGTATTTT
J: TRBJ2-1; size: NA; D: NA; V: TRBV18; CDR3: CASSRDSHANEQFF; DNA: TGTGCCAGCTCGCGGGACTCCCATGCCAATGAGCAGTTCTTC
J: TRBJ1-6; size: NA; D: NA; V: TRBV12-3/TRBV12-4; CDR3: CVSSLETGGTYNSPLHF; DNA: TGTGTCAGCAGTTTAGAGACAGGAGGCACCTATAATTCACCCCTCCACTTT
J: TRBJ2-7; size: NA; D: NA; V: TRBV28; CDR3: CASSSQGRRYF; DNA: TGTGCCAGCAGTTCACAGGGTCGGCGGTACTTC
J: TRBJ2-7; size: NA; D: TRBD2; V: TRBV3-1; CDR3: CASSYAGARNEQYF; DNA: TGTGCCAGCAGTTACGCGGGAGCAAGGAACGAGCAGTACTTC
J: TRBJ2-3; size: NA; D: TRBD1; V: TRBV3-1; CDR3: CASSPDRVRTDTQYF; DNA: TGTGCCAGCAGCCCCGACAGGGTTCGCACAGATACGCAGTATTTT
J: TRBJ2-7; size: NA; D: TRBD1; V: TRBV7-2; CDR3: CASSDRDRATYEQYF; DNA: TGTGCCAGCAGCGACCGGGACAGGGCCACCTACGAGCAGTACTTC
J: TRBJ2-2; size: NA; D: TRBD2; V: TRBV27; CDR3: CASSKLAGMDTGELFF; DNA: TGTGCCAGCAGCAAACTAGCGGGTATGGACACCGGGGAGCTGTTTTTT
J: TRBJ2-7; size: few; D: TRBD2; V: TRBV20-1; CDR3: CSARAPTSGRADEQYF; DNA: TGCAGTGCTAGAGCCCCGACTAGCGGGAGGGCCGACGAGCAGTACTTC
J: TRBJ2-1; size: NA; D: NA; V: TRBV27; CDR3: CASSLASPSSPPGNEQFF; DNA: TGTGCCAGCAGTTTGGCCTCTCCGTCCAGCCCCCCTGGCAATGAGCAGTTCTTC
J: TRBJ2-1; size: few; D: NA; V: TRBV27; CDR3: CASSLSGHNEQFF; DNA: TGTGCCAGCAGTTTGAGCGGGCACAATGAGCAGTTCTTC
J: TRBJ1-6; size: few; D: NA; V: TRBV20-1; CDR3: CSARDPRAGSNSPLHF; DNA: TGCAGTGCTAGAGACCCACGAGCAGGATCAAATTCACCCCTCCACTTT
J: TRBJ2-5; size: few; D: TRBD2; V: TRBV9; CDR3: CASSGSGGFQETQYF; DNA: TGTGCCAGCAGTGGGAGCGGGGGGTTCCAAGAGACCCAGTACTTC
J: TRBJ2-7; size: NA; D: NA; V: TRBV2; CDR3: CASRHRDRSYEQYF; DNA: TGTGCCAGCAGGCACCGGGACCGATCCTACGAGCAGTACTTC
J: TRBJ2-3; size: NA; D: TRBD2; V: TRBV12-3/TRBV12-4; CDR3: CASSLDPSGSPDTQYF; DNA: TGTGCCAGCAGTTTAGATCCTAGCGGGAGCCCAGATACGCAGTATTTT
J: TRBJ2-5; size: few; D: NA; V: TRBV7-8; CDR3: CASSLDLSRETQYF; DNA: TGTGCCAGCAGCTTAGATCTTAGTCGAGAGACCCAGTACTTC
J: TRBJ2-3; size: NA; D: TRBD2; V: TRBV15; CDR3: CATSRDGLAGALLGDTQYF; DNA: TGTGCCACCAGCAGAGATGGCCTAGCGGGAGCTTTACTGGGAGATACGCAGTATTTT
J: TRBJ2-3; size: NA; D: NA; V: TRBV7-8; CDR3: CASSLESADPSTDTQYF; DNA: TGTGCCAGCAGCTTAGAATCGGCGGACCCTAGCACAGATACGCAGTATTTT
J: TRBJ2-5; size: few; D: NA; V: TRBV5-1; CDR3: CASSLLDSQETQYF; DNA: TGCGCCAGCAGCTTACTCGACAGCCAAGAGACCCAGTACTTC
J: TRBJ1-6; size: NA; D: NA; V: TRBV6-5; CDR3: CASSRTVYNSPLHF; DNA: TGTGCCAGCAGCCGGACTGTTTATAATTCACCCCTCCACTTT
J: TRBJ2-7; size: NA; D: TRBD2; V: TRBV7-2; CDR3: CASSLGGRGTYEQYF; DNA: TGTGCCAGCAGCTTAGGAGGGAGGGGTACCTACGAGCAGTACTTC
J: TRBJ1-2; size: NA; D: NA; V: TRBV29-1; CDR3: CSDTYGYGYTF; DNA: TGCAGCGATACTTACGGGTATGGCTACACCTTC
J: TRBJ2-7; size: NA; D: NA; V: TRBV27; CDR3: CASTGKRSPYEQYF; DNA: TGTGCCAGCACCGGAAAGAGGAGCCCCTACGAGCAGTACTTC
J: TRBJ2-5; size: NA; D: NA; V: TRBV7-9; CDR3: CASSRGSRDIQETQYF; DNA: TGTGCCAGCAGCCGAGGATCCCGGGACATCCAAGAGACCCAGTACTTC
J: TRBJ2-5; size: NA; D: TRBD2; V: TRBV27; CDR3: CASSFWTGGVGGEQYF; DNA: TGTGCCAGCAGTTTTTGGACGGGAGGTGTGGGTGGGGAGCAGTACTTC
J: TRBJ2-5; size: NA; D: TRBD2; V: TRBV6-1; CDR3: CASIPGLAPETQYF; DNA: TGTGCCAGCATCCCGGGACTAGCGCCAGAGACCCAGTACTTC
J: TRBJ2-5; size: many; D: TRBD1; V: TRBV12-3/TRBV12-4; CDR3: CASRRTGSQGETQYF; DNA: TGTGCCAGCAGGCGGACAGGGAGTCAAGGAGAGACCCAGTACTTC
J: TRBJ2-7; size: NA; D: NA; V: TRBV5-1; CDR3: CASSRTRASSYEQYF; DNA: TGCGCCAGCAGCCGGACGAGAGCCAGTTCCTACGAGCAGTACTTC
J: TRBJ2-1; size: few; D: TRBD2; V: TRBV28; CDR3: CASRGRAGVAEQFF; DNA: TGTGCCAGCAGGGGACGAGCGGGAGTGGCTGAGCAGTTCTTC
J: TRBJ2-7; size: few; D: TRBD1; V: TRBV27; CDR3: CASTDRTYEQYF; DNA: TGTGCCAGTACGGACAGGACTTACGAGCAGTACTTC
J: TRBJ2-7; size: few; D: TRBD1; V: TRBV7-2; CDR3: CASSQVGQGGYEQYF; DNA: TGTGCCAGCAGCCAAGTCGGACAGGGCGGCTACGAGCAGTACTTC
J: TRBJ1-2; size: NA; D: TRBD1; V: TRBV6-1; CDR3: CASRGQGAGGYTF; DNA: TGTGCCAGCAGGGGACAGGGGGCGGGAGGCTACACCTTC
J: TRBJ2-5; size: NA; D: NA; V: TRBV12-3/TRBV12-4; CDR3: CASGRGRNRQETQYF; DNA: TGTGCCAGCGGCCGGGGGCGGAACCGCCAAGAGACCCAGTACTTC
J: TRBJ1-4; size: NA; D: TRBD1; V: TRBV29-1; CDR3: CSVPAGTGSTTNEKLFF; DNA: TGCAGCGTTCCCGCCGGGACAGGGTCCACAACTAATGAAAAACTGTTTTTT
J: TRBJ2-5; size: many; D: NA; V: TRBV28; CDR3: CASSVRATQYF; DNA: TGTGCCAGCAGTGTCCGAGCGACCCAGTACTTC